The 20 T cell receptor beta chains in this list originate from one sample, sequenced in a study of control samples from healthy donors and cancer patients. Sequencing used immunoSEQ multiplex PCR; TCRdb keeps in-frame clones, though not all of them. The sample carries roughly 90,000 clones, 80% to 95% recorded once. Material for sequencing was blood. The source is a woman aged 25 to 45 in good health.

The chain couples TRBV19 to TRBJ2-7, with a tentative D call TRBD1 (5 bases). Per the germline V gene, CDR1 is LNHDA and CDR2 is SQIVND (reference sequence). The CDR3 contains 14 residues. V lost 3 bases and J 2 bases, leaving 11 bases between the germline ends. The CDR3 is CASSMGQGPYEQYF. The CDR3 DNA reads TGTGCCAGTAGTATGGGGCAGGGTCCCTACGAGCAGTACTTC.

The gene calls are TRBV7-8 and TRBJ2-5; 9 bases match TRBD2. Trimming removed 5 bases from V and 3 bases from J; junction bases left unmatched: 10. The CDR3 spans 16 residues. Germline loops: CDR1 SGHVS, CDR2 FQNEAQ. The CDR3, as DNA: TGTGCCAGCAGCAAACCGGGACTAGCTGGAGAAGAGACCCAGTACTTC. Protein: CASSKPGLAGEETQYF. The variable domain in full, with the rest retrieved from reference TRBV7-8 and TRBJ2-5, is GAGVSQSPRYKVAKRGQDVALRCDPISGHVSLFWYQQALGQGPEFLTYFQNEAQLDKSGLPSDRFFAERPEGSVSTLKIQRTQQEDSAVYLCASSKPGLAGEETQYFGPGTRLLVL.

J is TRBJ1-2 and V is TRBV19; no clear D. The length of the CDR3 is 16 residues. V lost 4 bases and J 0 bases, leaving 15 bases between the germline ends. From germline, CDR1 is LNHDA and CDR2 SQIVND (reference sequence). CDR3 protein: CASSKPEDLANYGYTF. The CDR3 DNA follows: TGTGCCAGTAGTAAGCCAGAAGACTTAGCTAACTATGGCTACACCTTC.

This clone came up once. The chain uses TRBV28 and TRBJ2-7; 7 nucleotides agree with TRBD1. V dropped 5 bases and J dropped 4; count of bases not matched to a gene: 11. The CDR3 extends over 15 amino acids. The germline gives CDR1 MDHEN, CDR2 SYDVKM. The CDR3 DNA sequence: TGTGCCAGCAGTGGGGTCGGGACAGCCTTTTACGAGCAGTACTTC. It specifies CASSGVGTAFYEQYF.

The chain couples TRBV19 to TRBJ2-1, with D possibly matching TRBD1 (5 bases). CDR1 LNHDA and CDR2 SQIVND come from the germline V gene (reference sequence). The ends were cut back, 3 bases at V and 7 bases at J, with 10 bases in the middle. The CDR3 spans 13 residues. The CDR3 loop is CASSIRGLNEQFF. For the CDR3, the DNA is TGTGCCAGTAGTATTAGGGGTTTGAATGAGCAGTTCTTC.

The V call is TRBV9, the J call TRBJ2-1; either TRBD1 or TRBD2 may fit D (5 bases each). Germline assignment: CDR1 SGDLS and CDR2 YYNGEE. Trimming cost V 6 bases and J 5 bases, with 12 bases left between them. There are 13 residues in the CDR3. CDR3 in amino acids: CASKGLADNEQFF. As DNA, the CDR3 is TGTGCCAGCAAGGGGCTAGCAGACAATGAGCAGTTCTTC.

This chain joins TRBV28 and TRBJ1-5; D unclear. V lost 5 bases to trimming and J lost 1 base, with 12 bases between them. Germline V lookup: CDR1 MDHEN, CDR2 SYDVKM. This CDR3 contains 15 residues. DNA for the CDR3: TGTGCCAGCAGTCAGCCCACGATGAGCAATCAGCCCCAGCATTTT. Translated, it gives CASSQPTMSNQPQHF.

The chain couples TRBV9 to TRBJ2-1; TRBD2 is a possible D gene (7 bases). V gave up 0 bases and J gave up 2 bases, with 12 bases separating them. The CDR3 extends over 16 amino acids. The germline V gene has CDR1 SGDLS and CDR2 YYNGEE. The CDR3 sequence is CASSVEGGQTYNEQFF. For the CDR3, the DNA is TGTGCCAGCAGCGTAGAGGGGGGGCAAACCTACAATGAGCAGTTCTTC.

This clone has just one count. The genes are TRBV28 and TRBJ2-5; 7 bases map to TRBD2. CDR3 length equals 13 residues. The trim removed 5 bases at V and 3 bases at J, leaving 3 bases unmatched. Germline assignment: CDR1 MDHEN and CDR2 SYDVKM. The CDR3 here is CASSLGLEETQYF. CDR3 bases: TGTGCCAGCAGTCTCGGACTAGAAGAGACCCAGTACTTC.

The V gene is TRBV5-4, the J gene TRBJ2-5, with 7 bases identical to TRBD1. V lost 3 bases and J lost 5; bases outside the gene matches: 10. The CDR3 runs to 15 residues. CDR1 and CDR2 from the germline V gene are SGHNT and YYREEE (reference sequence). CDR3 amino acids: CASSWRTGLQETQYF. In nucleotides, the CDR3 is TGTGCCAGCAGCTGGCGGACAGGTCTGCAGGAGACCCAGTACTTC.

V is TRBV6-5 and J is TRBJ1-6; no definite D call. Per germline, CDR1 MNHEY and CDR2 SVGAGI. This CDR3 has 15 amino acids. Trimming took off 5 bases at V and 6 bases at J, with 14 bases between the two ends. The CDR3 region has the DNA TGTGCCAGCAGTCTCAAGGTAGCCTCTAATTCACCCCTCCACTTT. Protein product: CASSLKVASNSPLHF.

The CDR3 DNA sequence: TGCGCCAGCAGCCTCCGGGACAGGAAAGACTACGAGCAGTACTTC. Translated: CASSLRDRKDYEQYF. The chain is built from TRBV4-1 and TRBJ2-7; the match to TRBD1 covers 8 bases. The germline V gene encodes CDR1 MGHRA and CDR2 YSYEKL. The CDR3 totals 15 residues. J was trimmed by 3 bases and V by 4 bases; bases with no gene match: 8.

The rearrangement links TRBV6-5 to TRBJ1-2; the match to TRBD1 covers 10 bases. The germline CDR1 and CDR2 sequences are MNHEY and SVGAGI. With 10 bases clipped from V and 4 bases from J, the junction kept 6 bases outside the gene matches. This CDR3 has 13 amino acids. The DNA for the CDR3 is TGTGCCACCCAGACAGGGGGCCTCTATGGCTACACCTTC. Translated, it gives CATQTGGLYGYTF.

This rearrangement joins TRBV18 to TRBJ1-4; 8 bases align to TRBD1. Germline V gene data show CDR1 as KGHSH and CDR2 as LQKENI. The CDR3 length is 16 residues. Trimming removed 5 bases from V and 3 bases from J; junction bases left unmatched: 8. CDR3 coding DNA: TGTGCCAGCTCATCAAGGAGGACAGGGCCTAATGAAAAACTGTTTTTT. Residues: CASSSRRTGPNEKLFF. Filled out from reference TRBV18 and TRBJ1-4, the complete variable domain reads NAGVMQNPRHLVRRRGQEARLRCSPMKGHSHVYWYRQLPEEGLKFMVYLQKENIIDESGMPKERFSAEFPKEGPSILRIQQVVRGDSAAYFCASSSRRTGPNEKLFFGSGTQLSVL.

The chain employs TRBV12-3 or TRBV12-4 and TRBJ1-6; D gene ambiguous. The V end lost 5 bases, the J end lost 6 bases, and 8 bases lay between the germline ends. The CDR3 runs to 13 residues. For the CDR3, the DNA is TGTGCCAGCAGTCCCCTTCTTAATTCACCCCTCCACTTT. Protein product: CASSPLLNSPLHF.

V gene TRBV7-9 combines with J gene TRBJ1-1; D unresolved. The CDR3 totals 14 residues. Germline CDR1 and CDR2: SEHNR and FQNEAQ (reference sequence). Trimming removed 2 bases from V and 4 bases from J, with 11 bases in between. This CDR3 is CASSLSRPITEAFF. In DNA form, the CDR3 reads TGTGCCAGCAGCTTAAGCAGGCCGATCACTGAAGCTTTCTTT. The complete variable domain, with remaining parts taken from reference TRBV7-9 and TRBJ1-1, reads DTGVSQNPRHKITKRGQNVTFRCDPISEHNRLYWYRQTLGQGPEFLTYFQNEAQLEKSRLLSDRFSAERPKGSFSTLEIQRTEQGDSAMYLCASSLSRPITEAFFGQGTRLTVV.

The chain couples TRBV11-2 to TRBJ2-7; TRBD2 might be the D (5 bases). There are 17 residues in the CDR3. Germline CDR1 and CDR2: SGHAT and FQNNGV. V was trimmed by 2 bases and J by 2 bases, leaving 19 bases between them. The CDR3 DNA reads TGTGCCAGCAGCTTAAATAGGGCCGAGGGCCTAACCTACGAGCAGTACTTC. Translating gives CASSLNRAEGLTYEQYF.

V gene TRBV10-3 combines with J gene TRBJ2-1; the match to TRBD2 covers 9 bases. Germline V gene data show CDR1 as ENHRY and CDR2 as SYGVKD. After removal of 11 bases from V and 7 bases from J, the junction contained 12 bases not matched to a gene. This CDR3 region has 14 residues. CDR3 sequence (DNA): TGTGCCGCAAAACCGGGACTAGCTGTTAATGAGCAGTTCTTC. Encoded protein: CAAKPGLAVNEQFF.

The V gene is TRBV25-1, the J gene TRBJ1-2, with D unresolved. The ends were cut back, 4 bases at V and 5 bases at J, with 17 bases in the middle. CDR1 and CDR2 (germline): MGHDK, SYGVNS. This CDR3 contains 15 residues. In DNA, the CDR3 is TGTGCCAGCAGTGTGGGCCCAACTTTTCCATATGGCTACACCTTC. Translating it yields CASSVGPTFPYGYTF.

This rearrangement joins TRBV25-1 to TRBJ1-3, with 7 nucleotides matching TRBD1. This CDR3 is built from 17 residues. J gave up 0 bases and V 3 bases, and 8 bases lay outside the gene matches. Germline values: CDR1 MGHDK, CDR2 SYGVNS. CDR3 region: CASSDSTGADSGNTIYF. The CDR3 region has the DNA TGTGCCAGCAGTGACTCCACAGGGGCCGACTCTGGAAACACCATATATTTT.